Shown below are 6 T cell receptor beta chains from a single sample sequenced in a study of type 1 regulatory T cells. TCRdb used MiXCR to reprocess the reads, holding one entry per CDR3 protein. The data show more than 60,000 distinct CDR3 sequences, around 49% seen once. Their target antigens are unknown. What was sequenced was cultured non-Tr1 T cells, either the whole culture or a sorted T cell fraction (not recorded which). All receptors derive from a human donor in good health.

The chain carries TRBV29-1 and TRBJ1-1; tentative D call: TRBD1 (5 bases). The CDR3 runs to 13 residues. Germline loops: CDR1 SQVTM, CDR2 ANQGSEA. Trimming took off 4 bases at V and 2 bases at J, with 11 bases between the two ends. The CDR3 nucleotides read TGCAGCGTTGGACAGCAACAAAACACTGAAGCTTTCTTT. This sequence encodes CSVGQQQNTEAFF.

This sequence joins TRBV13 and TRBJ1-4; weak D call: TRBD1 (5 bases). Germline V CDR1 and CDR2: PRHDT, FYEKMQ (reference sequence). V was shortened by 4 bases and J by 7 bases, with 19 bases between the two germline ends. CDR3 length: 16 residues. As DNA, the CDR3 is TGTGCCAGCAGCTCAAAAAGCGGGCAGGGAGGTGAAAAACTGTTTTTT. The encoded protein is CASSSKSGQGGEKLFF.

This clonotype was observed a few times. J is TRBJ2-5 and V is TRBV18; D might be TRBD1 (5 bases). Per germline, CDR1 KGHSH and CDR2 LQKENI. This CDR3 spans 15 amino acids. The V and J ends lost 6 bases and 2 bases respectively, with 16 bases between them. This CDR3 reads CASSPRAGWQETQYF. The CDR3 coding sequence is TGTGCCAGCTCGCCCCGGGCAGGGTGGCAAGAGACCCAGTACTTC.

The V call is TRBV9, the J call TRBJ1-6; D unclear. This CDR3 is 15 amino acids long. V was cut by 5 bases and J by 0 bases, with 9 bases left in between. Germline V gene lookup returns CDR1 SGDLS and CDR2 YYNGEE. The CDR3 DNA reads as TGTGCCAGCAGTGGTATTAGCTCCTATAATTCACCCCTCCACTTT. It codes for CASSGISSYNSPLHF.

The gene calls are TRBV3-1 and TRBJ2-5; 9 bases match TRBD1. The CDR3 runs to 15 residues. Losses at the gene ends were 6 bases for V and 7 bases for J; bases not matched to a gene: 12. CDR1 and CDR2 (germline): LGHDT, YNNKEL (reference sequence). CDR3 sequence: CASSGTGTGSGTQYF. The CDR3 region has the DNA TGTGCCAGCAGTGGCACCGGGACAGGGTCAGGGACCCAGTACTTC.

The chain is built from TRBV18 and TRBJ2-7; D uncertain. The germline V gene has CDR1 KGHSH and CDR2 LQKENI. The CDR3 is 13 amino acids. V lost 9 bases and J 7 bases, leaving 19 bases between the germline ends. As DNA, the CDR3 is TGTGCCAGTTGCAACGTCGAGACGGGTGAGCAGTACTTC. This sequence encodes CASCNVETGEQYF.